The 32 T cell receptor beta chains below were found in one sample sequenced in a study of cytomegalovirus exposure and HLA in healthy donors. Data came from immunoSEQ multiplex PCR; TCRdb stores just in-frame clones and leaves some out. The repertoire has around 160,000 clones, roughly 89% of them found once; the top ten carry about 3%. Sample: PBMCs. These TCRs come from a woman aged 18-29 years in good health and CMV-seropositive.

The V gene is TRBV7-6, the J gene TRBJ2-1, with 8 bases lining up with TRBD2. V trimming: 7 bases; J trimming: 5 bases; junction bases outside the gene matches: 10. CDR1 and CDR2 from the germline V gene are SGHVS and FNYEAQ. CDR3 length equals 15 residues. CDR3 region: CASTLSGGPNNEQFF. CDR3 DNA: TGTGCCAGCACCCTGAGCGGGGGACCTAACAATGAGCAGTTCTTC.

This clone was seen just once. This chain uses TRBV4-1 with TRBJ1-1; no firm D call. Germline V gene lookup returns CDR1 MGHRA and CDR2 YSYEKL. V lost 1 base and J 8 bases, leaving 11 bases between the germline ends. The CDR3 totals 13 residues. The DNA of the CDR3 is TGCGCCAGCAGCCAAGTCCGGGGAATCGAAGCTTTCTTT. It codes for CASSQVRGIEAFF.

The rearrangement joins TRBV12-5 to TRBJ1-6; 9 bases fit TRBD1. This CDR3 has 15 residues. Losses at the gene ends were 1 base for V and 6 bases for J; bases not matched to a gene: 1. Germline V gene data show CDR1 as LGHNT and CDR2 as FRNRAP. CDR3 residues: CASGLATGGNSPLHF. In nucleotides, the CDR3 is TGTGCTAGTGGTTTGGCGACAGGGGGTAATTCACCCCTCCACTTT.

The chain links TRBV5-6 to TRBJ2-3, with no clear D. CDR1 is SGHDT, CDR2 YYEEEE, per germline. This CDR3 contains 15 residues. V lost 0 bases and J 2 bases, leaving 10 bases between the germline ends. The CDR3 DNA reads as TGTGCCAGCAGCTTGGCTAAAACTACCACAGATACGCAGTATTTT. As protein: CASSLAKTTTDTQYF.

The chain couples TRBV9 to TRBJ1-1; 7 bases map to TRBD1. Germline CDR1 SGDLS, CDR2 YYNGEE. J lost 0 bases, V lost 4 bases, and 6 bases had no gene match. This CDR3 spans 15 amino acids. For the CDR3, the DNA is TGTGCCAGCAGCCGGAGGGGGCAGGTGAACACTGAAGCTTTCTTT. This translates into CASSRRGQVNTEAFF.

The CDR3 region is CASSLAGGYYGYTF. The CDR3 nucleotides are TGTGCCAGCAGCTTAGCGGGGGGTTACTATGGCTACACCTTC. V usage is TRBV7-2 and J usage is TRBJ1-2; TRBD1 might be the D (5 bases). The ends were cut back, 0 bases at V and 3 bases at J, with 8 bases in the middle. CDR3 length: 14 residues. Germline V lookup: CDR1 SGHTA, CDR2 FQGNSA.

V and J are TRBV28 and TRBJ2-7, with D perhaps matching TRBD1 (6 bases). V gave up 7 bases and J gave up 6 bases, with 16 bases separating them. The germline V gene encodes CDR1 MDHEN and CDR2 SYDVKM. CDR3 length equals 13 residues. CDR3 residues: CASNLLTGSEQYF. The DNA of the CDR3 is TGTGCCAGCAATCTTTTAACAGGGAGCGAGCAGTACTTC.

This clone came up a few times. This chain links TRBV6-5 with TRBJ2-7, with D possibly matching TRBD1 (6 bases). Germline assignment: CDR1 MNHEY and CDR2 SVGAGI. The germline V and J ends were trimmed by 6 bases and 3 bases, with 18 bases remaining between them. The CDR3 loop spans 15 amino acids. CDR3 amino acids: CASRKQGGSDYEQYF. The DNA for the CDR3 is TGTGCCAGCAGGAAACAGGGTGGGAGCGACTACGAGCAGTACTTC.

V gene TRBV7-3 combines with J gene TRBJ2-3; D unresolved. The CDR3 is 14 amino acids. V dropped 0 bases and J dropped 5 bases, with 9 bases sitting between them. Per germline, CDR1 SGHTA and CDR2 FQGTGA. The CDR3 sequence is CASSLTQYIDTQYF. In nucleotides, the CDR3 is TGTGCCAGCAGCTTAACGCAGTACATAGATACGCAGTATTTT.

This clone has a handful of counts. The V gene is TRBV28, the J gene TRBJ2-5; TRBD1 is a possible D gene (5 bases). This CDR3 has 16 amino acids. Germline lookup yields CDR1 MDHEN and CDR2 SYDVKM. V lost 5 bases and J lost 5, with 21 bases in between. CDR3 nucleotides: TGTGCCAGCAGTCTCCTAAGTTTAAGGGGTCCCGAGACCCAGTACTTC. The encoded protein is CASSLLSLRGPETQYF.

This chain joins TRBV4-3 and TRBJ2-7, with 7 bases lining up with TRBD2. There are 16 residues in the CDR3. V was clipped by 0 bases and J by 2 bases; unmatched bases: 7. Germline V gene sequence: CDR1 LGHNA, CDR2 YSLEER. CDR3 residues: CASSQERGTFTYEQYF. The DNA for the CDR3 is TGCGCCAGCAGCCAAGAGCGGGGGACTTTCACCTACGAGCAGTACTTC.

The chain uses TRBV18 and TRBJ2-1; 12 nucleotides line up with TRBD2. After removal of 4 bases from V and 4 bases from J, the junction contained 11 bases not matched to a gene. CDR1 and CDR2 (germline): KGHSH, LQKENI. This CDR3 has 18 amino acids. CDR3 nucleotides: TGTGCCAGCTCACAATCAGCCGGAGGACTAGCGGGATACAATGAGCAGTTCTTC. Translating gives CASSQSAGGLAGYNEQFF.

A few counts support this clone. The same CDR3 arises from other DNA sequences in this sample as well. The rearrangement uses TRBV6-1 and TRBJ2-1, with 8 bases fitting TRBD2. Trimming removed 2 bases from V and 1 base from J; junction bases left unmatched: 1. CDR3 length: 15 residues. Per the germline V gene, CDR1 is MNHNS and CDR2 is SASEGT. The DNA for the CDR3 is TGTGCCAGCAGTGAAACTAGCGGATCCTACAATGAGCAGTTCTTC. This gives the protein CASSETSGSYNEQFF.

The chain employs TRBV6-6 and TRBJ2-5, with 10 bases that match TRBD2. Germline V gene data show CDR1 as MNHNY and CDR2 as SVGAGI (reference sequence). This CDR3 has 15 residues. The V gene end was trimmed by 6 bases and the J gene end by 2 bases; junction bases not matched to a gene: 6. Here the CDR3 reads CASSHTGLAQETQYF. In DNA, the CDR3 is TGTGCCAGCAGCCATACGGGACTAGCGCAAGAGACCCAGTACTTC.

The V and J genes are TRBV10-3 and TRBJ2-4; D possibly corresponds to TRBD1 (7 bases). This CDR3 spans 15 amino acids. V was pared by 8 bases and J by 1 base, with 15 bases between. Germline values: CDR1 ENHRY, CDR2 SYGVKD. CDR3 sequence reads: CAISEGAAAKNIQYF. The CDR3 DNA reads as TGTGCCATCTCGGAGGGGGCTGCTGCCAAAAACATTCAGTACTTC.

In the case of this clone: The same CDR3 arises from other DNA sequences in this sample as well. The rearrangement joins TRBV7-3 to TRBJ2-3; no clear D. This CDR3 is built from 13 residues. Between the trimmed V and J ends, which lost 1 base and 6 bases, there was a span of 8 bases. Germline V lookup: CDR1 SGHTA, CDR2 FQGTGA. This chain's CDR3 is CASSLREADTQYF. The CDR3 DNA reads TGTGCCAGCAGCTTAAGAGAGGCGGATACGCAGTATTTT.

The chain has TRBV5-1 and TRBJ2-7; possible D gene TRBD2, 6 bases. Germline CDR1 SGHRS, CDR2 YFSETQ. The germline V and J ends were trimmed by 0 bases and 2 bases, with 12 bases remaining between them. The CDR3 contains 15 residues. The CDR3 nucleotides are TGCGCCAGCAGCTTGGCTCCGCGGGAAACCTACGAGCAGTACTTC. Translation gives CASSLAPRETYEQYF.

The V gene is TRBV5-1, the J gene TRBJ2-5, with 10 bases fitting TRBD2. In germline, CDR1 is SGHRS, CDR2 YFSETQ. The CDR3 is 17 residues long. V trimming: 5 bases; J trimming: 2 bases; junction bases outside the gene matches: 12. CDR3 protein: CASRPYRTSGRQETQYF. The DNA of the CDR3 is TGCGCCAGCAGACCCTATCGGACTAGCGGCCGGCAAGAGACCCAGTACTTC.

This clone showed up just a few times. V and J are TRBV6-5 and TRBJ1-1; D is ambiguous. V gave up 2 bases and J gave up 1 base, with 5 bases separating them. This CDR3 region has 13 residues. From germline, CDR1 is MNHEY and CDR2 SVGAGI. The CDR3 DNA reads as TGTGCCAGCAGTTACGGGCCGAACACTGAAGCTTTCTTT. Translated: CASSYGPNTEAFF.

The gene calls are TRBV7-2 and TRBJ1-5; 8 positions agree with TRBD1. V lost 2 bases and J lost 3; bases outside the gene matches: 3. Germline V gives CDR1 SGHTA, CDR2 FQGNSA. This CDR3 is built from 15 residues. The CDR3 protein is CASSLLTGDNQPQHF. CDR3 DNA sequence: TGTGCCAGCAGCTTATTGACAGGGGACAATCAGCCCCAGCATTTT.

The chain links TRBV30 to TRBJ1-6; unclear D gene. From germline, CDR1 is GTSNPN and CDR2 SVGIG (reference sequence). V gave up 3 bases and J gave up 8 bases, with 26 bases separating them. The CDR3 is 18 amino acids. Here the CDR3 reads CAWSPPSPGYTSYSPLHF. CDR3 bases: TGTGCCTGGAGCCCTCCTTCTCCGGGGTACACCTCCTATTCACCCCTCCACTTT.

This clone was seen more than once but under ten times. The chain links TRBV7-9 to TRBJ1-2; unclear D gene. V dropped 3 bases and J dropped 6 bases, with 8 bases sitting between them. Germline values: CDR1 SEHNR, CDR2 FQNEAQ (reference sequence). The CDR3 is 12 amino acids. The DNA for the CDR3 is TGTGCCAGCAGCTTTCACGGTCATGGCTACACCTTC. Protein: CASSFHGHGYTF. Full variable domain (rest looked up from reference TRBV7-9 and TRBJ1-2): DTGVSQNPRHKITKRGQNVTFRCDPISEHNRLYWYRQTLGQGPEFLTYFQNEAQLEKSRLLSDRFSAERPKGSFSTLEIQRTEQGDSAMYLCASSFHGHGYTFGSGTRLTVV.

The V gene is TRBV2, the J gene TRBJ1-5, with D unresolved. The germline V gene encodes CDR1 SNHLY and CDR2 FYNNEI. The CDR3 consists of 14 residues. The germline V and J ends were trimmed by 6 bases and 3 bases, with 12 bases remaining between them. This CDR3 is CASRAGNNNQPQHF. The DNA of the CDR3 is TGTGCCAGCAGGGCCGGGAATAACAATCAGCCCCAGCATTTT.

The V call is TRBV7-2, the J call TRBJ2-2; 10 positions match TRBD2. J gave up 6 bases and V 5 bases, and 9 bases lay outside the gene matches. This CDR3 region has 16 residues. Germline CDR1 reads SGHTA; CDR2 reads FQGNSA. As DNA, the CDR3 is TGTGCCAGCAGCCCTCGTCTAGCGGGAGTGGCCGGGGAGCTGTTTTTT. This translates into CASSPRLAGVAGELFF. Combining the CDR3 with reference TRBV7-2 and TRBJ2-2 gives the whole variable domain GAGVSQSPSNKVTEKGKDVELRCDPISGHTALYWYRQSLGQGLEFLIYFQGNSAPDKSGLPSDRFSAERTGGSVSTLTIQRTQQEDSAVYLCASSPRLAGVAGELFFGEGSRLTVL.

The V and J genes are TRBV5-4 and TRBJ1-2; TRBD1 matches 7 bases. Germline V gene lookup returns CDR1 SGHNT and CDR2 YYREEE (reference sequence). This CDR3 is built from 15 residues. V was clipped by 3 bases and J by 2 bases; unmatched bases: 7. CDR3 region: CASSSRTGMNYGYTF. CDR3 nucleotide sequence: TGTGCCAGCAGCTCCCGGACAGGAATGAACTATGGCTACACCTTC.

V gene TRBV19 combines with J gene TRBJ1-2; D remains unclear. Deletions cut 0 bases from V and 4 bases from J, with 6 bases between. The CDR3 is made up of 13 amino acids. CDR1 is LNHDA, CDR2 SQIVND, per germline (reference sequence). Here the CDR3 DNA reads TGTGCCAGTAGTATAGATGGCCTCTATGGCTACACCTTC. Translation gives CASSIDGLYGYTF.

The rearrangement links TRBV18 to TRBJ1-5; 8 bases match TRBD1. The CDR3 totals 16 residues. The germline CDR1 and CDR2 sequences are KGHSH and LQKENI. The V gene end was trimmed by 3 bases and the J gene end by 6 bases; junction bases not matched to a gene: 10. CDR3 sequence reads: CASSPGQGSGSQPQHF. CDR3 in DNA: TGTGCCAGCTCACCTGGACAGGGCTCGGGCAGTCAGCCCCAGCATTTT.

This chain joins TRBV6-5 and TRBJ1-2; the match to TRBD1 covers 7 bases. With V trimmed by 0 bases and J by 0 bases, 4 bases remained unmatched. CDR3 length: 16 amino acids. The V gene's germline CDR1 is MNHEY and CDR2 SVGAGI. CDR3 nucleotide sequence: TGTGCCAGCAGTTACTCGGACAGGCAAGCTAACTATGGCTACACCTTC. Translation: CASSYSDRQANYGYTF.

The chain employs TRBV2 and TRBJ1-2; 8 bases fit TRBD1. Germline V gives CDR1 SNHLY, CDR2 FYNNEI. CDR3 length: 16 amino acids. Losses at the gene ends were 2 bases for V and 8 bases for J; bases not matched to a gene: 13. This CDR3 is CASSELTGEYAGGYTF. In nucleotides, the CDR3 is TGTGCCAGCAGTGAATTGACAGGGGAGTACGCAGGGGGCTACACCTTC.

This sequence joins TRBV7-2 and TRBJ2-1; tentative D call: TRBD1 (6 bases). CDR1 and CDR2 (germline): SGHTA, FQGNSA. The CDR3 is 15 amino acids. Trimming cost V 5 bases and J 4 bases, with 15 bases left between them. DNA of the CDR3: TGTGCCAGCAGCCCCAAACAGGGTTTGTACAATGAGCAGTTCTTC. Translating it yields CASSPKQGLYNEQFF.

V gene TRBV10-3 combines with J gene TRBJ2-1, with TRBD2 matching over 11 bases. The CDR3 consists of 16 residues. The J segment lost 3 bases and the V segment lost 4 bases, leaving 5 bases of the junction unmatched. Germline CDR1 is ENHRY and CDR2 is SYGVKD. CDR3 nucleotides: TGTGCCATCAGTGGGGGACTAGCGGCTAACTACAATGAGCAGTTCTTC. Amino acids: CAISGGLAANYNEQFF.

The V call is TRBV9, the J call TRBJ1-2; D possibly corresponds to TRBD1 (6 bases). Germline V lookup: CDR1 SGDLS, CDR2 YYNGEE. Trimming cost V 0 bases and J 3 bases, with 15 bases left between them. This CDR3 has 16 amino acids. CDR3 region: CASSVAGGRGDYGYTF. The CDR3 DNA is TGTGCCAGCAGCGTAGCCGGGGGGCGGGGCGACTATGGCTACACCTTC.